These 31 T cell receptor beta chains share one sample of origin, sequenced in a study of T cell responses to AZD1222 COVID-19 vaccine. Clones were sequenced by immunoSEQ multiplex PCR, and TCRdb holds only the in-frame ones, with some missing. The sample records 250,000 or so clones, more than 85% being singletons. The source material was peripheral blood, sampled on day 0 of AZD1222 vaccination. Every receptor here comes from an adult in good health.

V and J are TRBV27 and TRBJ2-5, with 7 bases aligning to TRBD2. Germline V gene data show CDR1 as MNHEY and CDR2 as SMNVEV (reference sequence). The CDR3 has 15 residues. V shed 5 bases, J shed 3 bases, and the junction held 9 bases outside the gene matches. This chain's CDR3 is CASSPRASGKETQYF. As DNA, the CDR3 is TGTGCCAGCAGTCCTCGGGCTAGCGGTAAAGAGACCCAGTACTTC.

The V gene is TRBV28, the J gene TRBJ2-2; 7 bases map to TRBD2. Germline CDR1 is MDHEN and CDR2 is SYDVKM. CDR3 length equals 15 residues. Losses at the gene ends were 8 bases for V and 4 bases for J; bases not matched to a gene: 10. CDR3 in amino acids: CASLGAERGTGELFF. The CDR3 nucleotides are TGTGCCAGCCTAGGAGCAGAGCGGGGCACCGGGGAGCTGTTTTTT.

This chain joins TRBV5-6 and TRBJ2-7; D is uncertain. CDR1 SGHDT and CDR2 YYEEEE come from the germline V gene. V lost 0 bases to trimming and J lost 5 bases, with 6 bases between them. This CDR3 region has 12 residues. In DNA form, the CDR3 reads TGTGCCAGCAGCTTGGGGCTTAACGAGCAGTACTTC. The encoded protein is CASSLGLNEQYF.

The genes are TRBV25-1 and TRBJ2-7; 9 nucleotides match TRBD1. V dropped 6 bases and J dropped 0; count of bases not matched to a gene: 3. The CDR3 has 14 residues. From germline, CDR1 is MGHDK and CDR2 SYGVNS. The CDR3 protein is CASRGQGNSYEQYF. DNA of the CDR3: TGTGCCAGCAGGGGACAGGGTAACTCCTACGAGCAGTACTTC.

The chain joins TRBV5-1 to TRBJ2-2; TRBD1 matches at 7 bases. The J segment lost 1 base and the V segment lost 4 bases, leaving 7 bases of the junction unmatched. Germline assignment: CDR1 SGHRS and CDR2 YFSETQ. The CDR3 extends over 16 amino acids. The CDR3: CASSRDRLKNTGELFF. For the CDR3, the DNA is TGCGCCAGCAGCCGGGACAGACTTAAGAACACCGGGGAGCTGTTTTTT.

V and J are TRBV5-1 and TRBJ1-1; the match to TRBD1 covers 7 bases. The germline V gene has CDR1 SGHRS and CDR2 YFSETQ. The CDR3 runs to 16 residues. J gave up 3 bases and V 2 bases, and 10 bases lay outside the gene matches. CDR3 residues: CASSFQPQGVDTEAFF. The DNA for the CDR3 is TGCGCCAGCAGCTTTCAACCCCAGGGGGTTGACACTGAAGCTTTCTTT. The variable domain in full, with the rest retrieved from reference TRBV5-1 and TRBJ1-1, is KAGVTQTPRYLIKTRGQQVTLSCSPISGHRSVSWYQQTPGQGLQFLFEYFSETQRNKGNFPGRFSGRQFSNSRSEMNVSTLELGDSALYLCASSFQPQGVDTEAFFGQGTRLTVV.

This clone was observed a few times. The chain combines TRBV18 with TRBJ1-1; D not certain. Germline V gene data show CDR1 as KGHSH and CDR2 as LQKENI. The CDR3 runs 16 residues. Trimming removed 1 base at V and 3 bases at J, with 15 bases between. CDR3 amino acids: CASSPLLSRKDTEAFF. The CDR3, as DNA: TGTGCCAGCTCACCACTGCTAAGTAGGAAGGACACTGAAGCTTTCTTT.

The rearrangement links TRBV28 to TRBJ1-5; D remains ambiguous. This CDR3 is built from 13 residues. Between the trimmed V and J ends, which lost 3 bases and 7 bases, there was a span of 10 bases. Germline CDR1 MDHEN, CDR2 SYDVKM. The CDR3: CASSLYQRQPQHF. CDR3 DNA: TGTGCCAGCAGTTTGTATCAGAGGCAGCCCCAGCATTTT.

In DNA, the CDR3 is TGTGCCAGCAGTGAAGCTTCTTGGGACAGGCCCTATGGCTACACCTTC. It yields the protein CASSEASWDRPYGYTF. The chain combines TRBV2 with TRBJ1-2; TRBD1 agrees at 8 bases. CDR3 size: 16 residues. Germline V gene lookup returns CDR1 SNHLY and CDR2 FYNNEI. V lost 0 bases and J lost 4; bases outside the gene matches: 7.

This chain links TRBV2 with TRBJ1-5; possible D gene TRBD1, 6 bases. CDR3 length equals 16 residues. Germline lookup yields CDR1 SNHLY and CDR2 FYNNEI. Trimming removed 6 bases from V and 2 bases from J, with 17 bases in between. The CDR3 protein is CASRRIQGIGNQPQHF. The DNA of the CDR3 is TGTGCCAGCAGACGGATACAGGGAATTGGCAATCAGCCCCAGCATTTT.

This clone was seen only once. The chain has TRBV18 and TRBJ1-2; D is possibly TRBD1 (6 bases). Trimming shortened V by 5 bases and J by 2 bases, and 9 bases separated the two germline ends. The CDR3 loop spans 13 amino acids. From germline, CDR1 is KGHSH and CDR2 LQKENI. The CDR3 coding sequence is TGTGCCAGCTCATCGGGACAAAACTATGGCTACACCTTC. Translating it yields CASSSGQNYGYTF.

The CDR3 coding sequence is TGTGCCAGCAGGAAAAGGGTGAATTCACCCCTCCACTTT. It specifies CASRKRVNSPLHF. This rearrangement joins TRBV5-4 to TRBJ1-6; D call uncertain. From germline, CDR1 is SGHNT and CDR2 YYREEE (reference sequence). This CDR3 has 13 amino acids. V was shortened by 5 bases and J by 7 bases, with 10 bases between the two germline ends.

This rearrangement joins TRBV6-6 to TRBJ1-1; D unclear. CDR1 is MNHNY and CDR2 is SVGAGI in the germline V gene (reference sequence). Trimming took off 10 bases at V and 1 base at J, with 16 bases between the two ends. The CDR3 has 14 residues. CDR3 residues: CAIRRAEGNTEAFF. In DNA form, the CDR3 reads TGTGCCATAAGACGGGCCGAAGGGAACACTGAAGCTTTCTTT.

This CDR3 reads CASSPGGDGKLFF. The CDR3 DNA sequence: TGTGCCAGCTCACCGGGGGGGGACGGAAAACTGTTTTTT. The gene calls are TRBV18 and TRBJ1-4; possibly TRBD1 for D (5 bases). V was clipped by 3 bases and J by 10 bases, with 12 bases between them. The V gene's germline CDR1 is KGHSH and CDR2 LQKENI. The CDR3 runs to 13 residues.

In regard to this clone: Different DNA sequences within this sample yield the same CDR3. V usage is TRBV9 and J usage is TRBJ2-1; 8 bases fit TRBD2. The V segment lost 3 bases and the J segment 0 bases; nucleotides outside the gene matches: 2. This CDR3 region has 15 residues. Germline CDR1 is SGDLS and CDR2 is YYNGEE. CDR3 DNA sequence: TGTGCCAGCAGCGCGAGCGGGGGCTCCTACAATGAGCAGTTCTTC. It is translated as CASSASGGSYNEQFF.

V and J are TRBV12-3 or TRBV12-4 and TRBJ1-2; possible D gene TRBD1, 5 bases. V lost 8 bases and J lost 7, with 17 bases in between. The CDR3 spans 13 residues. The CDR3 DNA reads as TGTGCCAGCTCCAGGGCCGGGGGTCGTGGCTACACCTTC. Translating gives CASSRAGGRGYTF.

This rearrangement joins TRBV5-1 to TRBJ1-3; the match to TRBD1 covers 9 bases. The germline V gene encodes CDR1 SGHRS and CDR2 YFSETQ. The CDR3 covers 14 residues. The V and J ends lost 4 bases and 4 bases, in that order; junction bases with no gene match: 3. The CDR3 sequence is CASSPDRGGNTIYF. DNA for the CDR3: TGCGCCAGCAGCCCGGACAGGGGAGGAAACACCATATATTTT.

The rearrangement joins TRBV5-1 to TRBJ2-7; no reliable D call. V lost 2 bases to trimming and J lost 6 bases, with 12 bases between them. CDR1 and CDR2 (germline): SGHRS, YFSETQ. The CDR3 loop spans 13 amino acids. CDR3 amino acids: CASSLSQGLEQYF. The CDR3 region has the DNA TGCGCCAGCAGCTTATCTCAAGGGCTCGAGCAGTACTTC.

V is TRBV10-1 and J is TRBJ1-5; no firm D call. This CDR3 has 13 residues. Per the germline V gene, CDR1 is WNHNN and CDR2 is SYGVQD (reference sequence). V was pared by 0 bases and J by 7 bases, with 7 bases between. CDR3 sequence: CASSESIAQPQHF. DNA of the CDR3: TGCGCCAGCAGTGAGTCGATCGCCCAGCCCCAGCATTTT.

The chain combines TRBV2 with TRBJ1-2; 7 bases are shared with TRBD1. From germline, CDR1 is SNHLY and CDR2 FYNNEI. Trimming removed 6 bases from V and 5 bases from J; junction bases left unmatched: 9. This CDR3 contains 14 residues. The chain's CDR3 is CASRRDRSEYGYTF. DNA of the CDR3: TGTGCCAGCAGGCGGGACAGATCGGAATATGGCTACACCTTC. Variable domain in full (rest from reference TRBV2 and TRBJ1-2): EPEVTQTPSHQVTQMGQEVILRCVPISNHLYFYWYRQILGQKVEFLVSFYNNEISEKSEIFDDQFSVERPDGSNFTLKIRSTKLEDSAMYFCASRRDRSEYGYTFGSGTRLTVV.

The chain recombines TRBV25-1 with TRBJ1-2; TRBD1 agrees at 8 bases. There are 12 residues in the CDR3. Germline V lookup: CDR1 MGHDK, CDR2 SYGVNS. V lost 6 bases and J lost 8; bases outside the gene matches: 5. The CDR3 region has the DNA TGTGCCAGCAGCTTACGGACAGGGGGCTACACCTTC. This sequence encodes CASSLRTGGYTF.

The rearrangement joins TRBV1 to TRBJ2-3; TRBD2, the table's D call, lacks a check against the DNA. TRBV1 is described as a pseudogene. This CDR3 contains 16 residues. CDR3 nucleotides: TGCACCAGCAGCCACCCCGGGGGGCCCAGGGCAGATACGCAGTATTTT. Translating gives CTSSHPGGPRADTQYF.

The V and J genes are TRBV5-1 and TRBJ1-6; D call uncertain. The germline V gene has CDR1 SGHRS and CDR2 YFSETQ. This CDR3 is built from 16 residues. The V end lost 4 bases, the J end lost 0 bases, and 11 bases lay between the germline ends. The CDR3 sequence is CASSTEALSYNSPLHF. The CDR3 nucleotides are TGCGCCAGCAGCACAGAGGCCCTCTCCTATAATTCACCCCTCCACTTT.

The chain joins TRBV7-2 to TRBJ2-5; 14 positions agree with TRBD2. The germline gives CDR1 SGHTA, CDR2 FQGNSA. This CDR3 comprises 18 residues. The ends lost 4 bases at V and 5 bases at J; junction bases unmatched: 12. CDR3 nucleotides: TGTGCCAGCAGCTCTAGAAGGGGGACTAGCGGGAGTTTTGAGACCCAGTACTTC. This translates into CASSSRRGTSGSFETQYF. The whole variable domain, remainder taken from reference TRBV7-2 and TRBJ2-5, is GAGVSQSPSNKVTEKGKDVELRCDPISGHTALYWYRQSLGQGLEFLIYFQGNSAPDKSGLPSDRFSAERTGGSVSTLTIQRTQQEDSAVYLCASSSRRGTSGSFETQYFGPGTRLLVL.

The gene calls are TRBV29-1 and TRBJ2-7; TRBD2 agrees at 7 bases. With 5 bases clipped from V and 2 bases from J, the junction kept 6 bases outside the gene matches. The germline V gene has CDR1 SQVTM and CDR2 ANQGSEA. This CDR3 is built from 13 residues. The CDR3, as DNA: TGCAGCGTTACCAGCGGGACCCCCTACGAGCAGTACTTC. It encodes CSVTSGTPYEQYF.

Here the CDR3 DNA reads TGCGCCAGCAGCCCTTACAGGGGAGCTGATACGCAGTATTTT. It codes for CASSPYRGADTQYF. V is TRBV5-1 and J is TRBJ2-3; the match to TRBD1 covers 7 bases. From germline, CDR1 is SGHRS and CDR2 YFSETQ. The CDR3 is 14 amino acids. J lost 6 bases, V lost 4 bases, and 8 bases had no gene match.

V is TRBV9 and J is TRBJ1-1, with unresolved D. The germline V and J ends were trimmed by 4 bases and 2 bases, with 12 bases remaining between them. CDR1 is SGDLS and CDR2 is YYNGEE in the germline V gene. The CDR3 runs to 14 residues. The CDR3 loop reads CASSPQPSNTEAFF. CDR3 coding DNA: TGTGCCAGCAGCCCCCAGCCATCTAACACTGAAGCTTTCTTT.

The chain recombines TRBV28 with TRBJ1-5; no reliable D call. The CDR3 length is 12 residues. With 4 bases removed from V and 13 bases from J, the gap between germline ends came to 14 bases. Germline values: CDR1 MDHEN, CDR2 SYDVKM. The CDR3 reads CASSSPRAHQHF. As DNA, the CDR3 is TGTGCCAGCAGTTCCCCGCGGGCCCATCAGCATTTT. Full variable domain (rest looked up from reference TRBV28 and TRBJ1-5): DVKVTQSSRYLVKRTGEKVFLECVQDMDHENMFWYRQDPGLGLRLIYFSYDVKMKEKGDIPEGYSVSREKKERFSLILESASTNQTSMYLCASSSPRAHQHFGDGTRLSIL.

V is TRBV28 and J is TRBJ1-5, with D possibly being TRBD1 (6 bases). The CDR3 runs 17 residues. In germline, CDR1 is MDHEN, CDR2 SYDVKM. V was cut by 7 bases and J by 5 bases, with 24 bases left in between. The CDR3 DNA reads as TGTGCCAGCAAAAACCGAATCTGGGGGCGGAGGGATCAGCCCCAGCATTTT. Translation: CASKNRIWGRRDQPQHF.

V and J are TRBV2 and TRBJ1-1; tentatively, D is TRBD1 (6 bases). Germline CDR1 and CDR2: SNHLY and FYNNEI. The CDR3 runs to 14 residues. V lost 8 bases, J lost 1 base, and 14 bases lay in between. CDR3 sequence: CASYYRVGNTEAFF. Written as DNA, the CDR3 is TGTGCCAGCTATTACAGGGTGGGGAACACTGAAGCTTTCTTT.

J is TRBJ1-3 and V is TRBV7-6, with 9 nucleotides matching TRBD1. Per the germline V gene, CDR1 is SGHVS and CDR2 is FNYEAQ. This CDR3 region has 18 residues. J was trimmed by 0 bases and V by 5 bases; bases with no gene match: 11. The CDR3, as DNA: TGTGCCAGCAGCCGCGTGGGACAGGGAGTGAGCTCTGGAAACACCATATATTTT. Encoded protein: CASSRVGQGVSSGNTIYF. The whole variable domain, filled in from reference TRBV7-6 and TRBJ1-3, reads GAGVSQSPRYKVTKRGQDVALRCDPISGHVSLYWYRQALGQGPEFLTYFNYEAQQDKSGLPNDRFSAERPEGSISTLTIQRTEQRDSAMYRCASSRVGQGVSSGNTIYFGEGSWLTVV.